This TCR beta chain is from a study of blood T cell repertoires in COVID-19. Study at large: Nucleic acid was either cDNA or gDNA, and it came from T cells, B-cell-depleted T cells, or PBMCs.

Participant-given clinical history determined each cohort assignment. The study counted Cohort 3 donors as recovered given two negative PCRs, clearance, or symptom resolution. This clone was seen once. Germline V gives CDR1 LGHDT, CDR2 YNNKEL (reference sequence). The CDR3 runs 17 residues. The junction had 8 bases not matched to a gene; V was cut back by 0 bases and J by 5 bases. Original analysis: For nucleated cells, counts were estimated from reference gene primer amplification. Using immunoSEQ multiplex PCR, the repertoire was profiled, and TCRdb retains in-frame clones only, with some absent. D and trimming come from the DNA, and the V and J calls and clone size come from that table. This table has 150,000 to 200,000 clones, over 75% appearing once.

Material: PBMCs or T cells enriched from blood (not recorded which). The clonotype comes from a woman in her forties or fifties who had recovered from COVID-19. The rearrangement links TRBV3-1 (or the pseudogene TRBV3-2) to TRBJ2-1; TRBD2 agrees at 9 bases. Written as DNA, the CDR3 is TGTGCCAGCAGCCAAGATGGCCTAGCGGGGACCCACAATGAGCAGTTCTTC. It translates to CASSQDGLAGTHNEQFF.